These 27 T cell receptor beta chains were sequenced from one sample in a study of blood T cell repertoires in COVID-19. Method: immunoSEQ multiplex PCR; TCRdb's copy keeps in-frame clones and lacks some. This sample yields 55,000 to 80,000 clones, of which roughly 75% are seen a single time; more than 13% belongs to the top ten. Material for sequencing was peripheral blood. The source is a man in his sixties with COVID-19, enrolled during active disease.

The chain recombines TRBV6-2 or TRBV6-3 with TRBJ2-3, with TRBD2 matching 7 bases. CDR1 and CDR2 from the germline V gene are MNHEY and SVGEGT. V was clipped by 4 bases and J by 5 bases; unmatched bases: 0. This CDR3 comprises 12 residues. In DNA, the CDR3 is TGTGCCAGCAGTTTAGCGGGAGATACGCAGTATTTT. Amino acid sequence: CASSLAGDTQYF.

This chain uses TRBV4-1 with TRBJ2-2; 7 nucleotides line up with TRBD1. CDR1 MGHRA and CDR2 YSYEKL come from the germline V gene. CDR3 length equals 14 residues. V was clipped by 4 bases and J by 5 bases; unmatched bases: 4. The CDR3 spells CASSPGQATGELFF. As DNA, the CDR3 is TGCGCCAGCAGCCCTGGACAGGCAACCGGGGAGCTGTTTTTT.

The chain links TRBV9 to TRBJ2-1; 7 bases fit TRBD1. Germline assignment: CDR1 SGDLS and CDR2 YYNGEE. The junction had 13 bases not matched to a gene; V was cut back by 4 bases and J by 12 bases. The CDR3 has 14 amino acids. CDR3 in amino acids: CASSPWDSTLGQFF. The CDR3 bases are TGTGCCAGCAGCCCCTGGGACAGTACCTTGGGGCAGTTCTTC.

The chain links TRBV19 to TRBJ1-6; the D is unclear. The CDR3 covers 16 residues. Trimming removed 6 bases from V and 0 bases from J, with 12 bases in between. Germline loops: CDR1 LNHDA, CDR2 SQIVND (reference sequence). CDR3 residues: CASRSFGSSYNSPLHF. The CDR3 bases are TGTGCCAGTAGGAGTTTTGGGAGCTCCTATAATTCACCCCTCCACTTT.

The chain is built from TRBV10-3 and TRBJ2-1, with a weak D call TRBD2 (6 bases). Trimming removed 2 bases at V and 5 bases at J, with 16 bases between. The CDR3 totals 16 residues. CDR1 is ENHRY and CDR2 is SYGVKD in the germline V gene. The CDR3 region has the DNA TGTGCCATCAGTGAGCGTGGGCGGGAATCCCACAATGAGCAGTTCTTC. Protein product: CAISERGRESHNEQFF.

This clone was seen only once. The V and J genes are TRBV7-2 and TRBJ1-1; D is possibly TRBD1 (5 bases). The CDR3 has 12 residues. Trimming left V 9 bases short and J 5 bases short, with 13 bases between. Germline V gene sequence: CDR1 SGHTA, CDR2 FQGNSA. CDR3 residues: CARQDKETEAFF. In nucleotides, the CDR3 is TGTGCCAGGCAGGACAAGGAAACTGAAGCTTTCTTT. Complete variable domain (other parts from reference TRBV7-2 and TRBJ1-1): GAGVSQSPSNKVTEKGKDVELRCDPISGHTALYWYRQSLGQGLEFLIYFQGNSAPDKSGLPSDRFSAERTGGSVSTLTIQRTQQEDSAVYLCARQDKETEAFFGQGTRLTVV.

This clone was detected only a few times. V is TRBV12-1 and J is TRBJ2-1; the D segment call TRBD2 is taken from the table without a DNA check. TRBV12-1 is a recognized pseudogene. The CDR3 totals 14 residues. CDR3 nucleotides: TGTGCCAGCAGCTCCCTGAGGACTAGGACTGAGCAGTTCTTC. Translation: CASSSLRTRTEQFF.

This chain links TRBV11-2 with TRBJ2-5, with TRBD1 matching over 11 bases. Trimming took 2 bases from V and 8 from J; bases not matched to a gene: 10. The CDR3 is 16 residues long. Germline V gives CDR1 SGHAT, CDR2 FQNNGV. The CDR3 nucleotides are TGTGCCAGCAGCTTATTGGCCGGAGGGACAGGGGGAACCCAGTACTTC. Its translation: CASSLLAGGTGGTQYF.

This chain joins TRBV11-2 and TRBJ1-1, with 7 bases fitting TRBD1. With V trimmed by 7 bases and J by 0 bases, 8 bases remained unmatched. There are 15 residues in the CDR3. The germline V gene encodes CDR1 SGHAT and CDR2 FQNNGV. CDR3 coding DNA: TGTGCCAGCAACCCAGTAACAGGGGTGAACACTGAAGCTTTCTTT. Translation gives CASNPVTGVNTEAFF.

The V and J genes are TRBV6-5 and TRBJ1-4; the match to TRBD1 covers 7 bases. The ends lost 10 bases at V and 5 bases at J; junction bases unmatched: 7. The germline gives CDR1 MNHEY, CDR2 SVGAGI. CDR3 length: 13 amino acids. The CDR3 nucleotides read TGTGCCACTTTAGACAGGGCCAATGAAAAACTGTTTTTT. This translates into CATLDRANEKLFF.

This clone was found once. The genes are TRBV5-6 and TRBJ1-5; D is perhaps TRBD1 (6 bases). Trimming shortened V by 4 bases and J by 1 base, and 15 bases separated the two germline ends. The CDR3 contains 16 residues. Germline V lookup: CDR1 SGHDT, CDR2 YYEEEE. CDR3: CASSGGKGTSNQPQHF. The CDR3 region has the DNA TGTGCCAGCAGCGGGGGAAAGGGGACAAGCAATCAGCCCCAGCATTTT. Together with reference TRBV5-6 and TRBJ1-5, the CDR3 gives the full variable domain: DAGVTQSPTHLIKTRGQQVTLRCSPKSGHDTVSWYQQALGQGPQFIFQYYEEEERQRGNFPDRFSGHQFPNYSSELNVNALLLGDSALYLCASSGGKGTSNQPQHFGDGTRLSIL.

The chain joins TRBV6-5 to TRBJ2-5, with D perhaps matching TRBD2 (6 bases). CDR3 length: 14 amino acids. V dropped 0 bases and J dropped 9 bases, with 14 bases sitting between them. In germline, CDR1 is MNHEY, CDR2 SVGAGI. The CDR3 bases are TGTGCCAGCAGTTACTCCCAGGGTCCGGGGGCCCAGTACTTC. Translated, it gives CASSYSQGPGAQYF.

The chain has TRBV5-1 and TRBJ2-7; D remains ambiguous. V was shortened by 0 bases and J by 1 base, with 8 bases between the two germline ends. Germline V lookup: CDR1 SGHRS, CDR2 YFSETQ. The CDR3 runs to 14 residues. The CDR3 DNA reads TGCGCCAGCAGCTTGGATGGCGGTTCCTACGAGCAGTACTTC. It encodes CASSLDGGSYEQYF.

V and J are TRBV2 and TRBJ2-2; 13 nucleotides agree with TRBD2. Germline lookup yields CDR1 SNHLY and CDR2 FYNNEI. With V trimmed by 6 bases and J by 5 bases, 3 bases remained unmatched. There are 15 residues in the CDR3. This CDR3 is CASRGLAGVTGELFF. The CDR3 DNA reads TGTGCCAGCAGAGGACTAGCGGGAGTTACCGGGGAGCTGTTTTTT.

The V gene is TRBV10-3, the J gene TRBJ1-1; a weak D match, TRBD1 (5 bases). CDR1 and CDR2 from the germline V gene are ENHRY and SYGVKD. This CDR3 spans 17 amino acids. V was trimmed by 0 bases and J by 0 bases, leaving 14 bases between them. CDR3 sequence: CAISESGDGGMNTEAFF. The CDR3 DNA sequence: TGTGCCATCAGTGAGTCGGGGGACGGGGGAATGAACACTGAAGCTTTCTTT.

The chain is built from TRBV6-1 and TRBJ1-2; a weak D match, TRBD1 (5 bases). V lost 1 base and J lost 6, with 12 bases in between. Germline V gene sequence: CDR1 MNHNS, CDR2 SASEGT. The CDR3 spans 14 residues. DNA of the CDR3: TGTGCCAGCAGTGAAGTAGCGGGGGATCATGGCTACACCTTC. Translated: CASSEVAGDHGYTF.

V gene TRBV7-9 combines with J gene TRBJ2-6; 8 positions match TRBD1. This CDR3 region has 17 residues. With 5 bases clipped from V and 1 base from J, the junction kept 7 bases outside the gene matches. Looked up from germline, CDR1 is SEHNR and CDR2 is FQNEAQ (reference sequence). CDR3 DNA sequence: TGTGCCAGCAGCCGGGGGACAGGCGAATCTGGGGCCAACGTCCTGACTTTC. Protein sequence: CASSRGTGESGANVLTF.

The chain links TRBV2 to TRBJ2-3, with unresolved D. The CDR3 spans 15 residues. Germline CDR1 is SNHLY and CDR2 is FYNNEI. With 0 bases removed from V and 1 base from J, the gap between germline ends came to 8 bases. The CDR3 bases are TGTGCCAGCAGTGAAGCGCCTCGGGGCACAGATACGCAGTATTTT. The encoded protein is CASSEAPRGTDTQYF.

The rearrangement links TRBV2 to TRBJ1-2, with 7 bases aligning to TRBD1. The J segment lost 6 bases and the V segment lost 6 bases, leaving 10 bases of the junction unmatched. The CDR3 extends over 14 amino acids. Germline V gives CDR1 SNHLY, CDR2 FYNNEI. The CDR3 DNA follows: TGTGCCAGCAGCGAAAGACAGGGAACGGATGGCTACACCTTC. It is translated as CASSERQGTDGYTF.

V and J are TRBV12-5 and TRBJ1-1, with D tentatively TRBD1 (6 bases). Germline lookup yields CDR1 LGHNT and CDR2 FRNRAP. The CDR3 totals 15 residues. The ends were cut back, 4 bases at V and 5 bases at J, with 17 bases in the middle. CDR3 protein: CASGSGLPGQTEAFF. The CDR3 DNA reads TGTGCTAGTGGTTCCGGGCTCCCTGGACAGACTGAAGCTTTCTTT.

As for this clone: One end of the junction is discordant with germline, which a read error may explain. The chain uses TRBV20-1 and TRBJ1-2; 11 positions match TRBD1. Germline CDR1 reads DFQATT; CDR2 reads SNEGSKA (reference sequence). This CDR3 is built from 11 residues. The CDR3 here is CSAGSGQGAFF. For the CDR3, the DNA is TGCAGTGCTGGATCTGGACAGGGGGCCTTCTTC.

The chain recombines TRBV19 with TRBJ2-1, with 7 bases lining up with TRBD2. The V segment lost 7 bases and the J segment 0 bases; nucleotides outside the gene matches: 9. Germline assignment: CDR1 LNHDA and CDR2 SQIVND (reference sequence). This CDR3 comprises 16 residues. CDR3 loop: CASTPRLADSYNEQFF. For the CDR3, the DNA is TGTGCCAGTACCCCCCGGCTAGCGGACTCCTACAATGAGCAGTTCTTC.

This clone was found once. J is TRBJ2-3 and V is TRBV7-7; D perhaps matches TRBD2 (5 bases). The V and J ends lost 6 bases and 4 bases respectively, with 17 bases between them. The CDR3 spans 15 residues. Per germline, CDR1 SSHAT and CDR2 FNYEAQ (reference sequence). As DNA, the CDR3 is TGTGCCAGCAGTCCTGGACGGGGTCTTGCAGATACGCAGTATTTT. Amino acids: CASSPGRGLADTQYF.

The rearrangement links TRBV18 to TRBJ2-7; 7 nucleotides match TRBD1. CDR1 KGHSH and CDR2 LQKENI come from the germline V gene. The junction had 4 bases not matched to a gene; V was cut back by 2 bases and J by 3 bases. The CDR3 spans 14 residues. The CDR3 DNA is TGTGCCAGCTCACCAAGACAGGGCAGCTACGAGCAGTACTTC. It yields the protein CASSPRQGSYEQYF.

The genes are TRBV7-3 and TRBJ2-5; D may be TRBD2 (6 bases). The CDR3 spans 14 residues. Germline values: CDR1 SGHTA, CDR2 FQGTGA. V dropped 5 bases and J dropped 5 bases, with 15 bases sitting between them. The CDR3 sequence: CASSPGRSGETQYF. CDR3 DNA sequence: TGTGCCAGCAGCCCCGGGAGAAGTGGGGAGACCCAGTACTTC.

V is TRBV18 and J is TRBJ1-2; the match to TRBD1 covers 9 bases. V lost 5 bases and J lost 3; bases outside the gene matches: 4. The CDR3 runs 14 residues. Germline loops: CDR1 KGHSH, CDR2 LQKENI. DNA of the CDR3: TGTGCCAGCTCAATGGGACAGGGCGACTATGGCTACACCTTC. Protein sequence: CASSMGQGDYGYTF.

The genes are TRBV30 and TRBJ1-2; possibly TRBD1 for D (6 bases). Trimming left V 0 bases short and J 8 bases short, with 13 bases between. The CDR3 is 13 residues long. Germline V lookup: CDR1 GTSNPN, CDR2 SVGIG (reference sequence). The CDR3 loop is CAWSVEFGGGYTF. The CDR3 nucleotides read TGTGCCTGGAGTGTTGAATTTGGGGGCGGCTACACCTTC.